Following are 27 T cell receptor beta chains from one sample sequenced in a study of blood T cell repertoires in COVID-19. Libraries were prepared by immunoSEQ multiplex PCR; TCRdb keeps only in-frame clonotypes and omits some of them. There are 150,000 to 200,000 clones in the sample; roughly nine tenths occur only once, and 2.5% to 4% lies in the top ten. Sequenced material: peripheral blood. The receptors were sampled from a man in his 70s with acute or convalescent COVID-19.

This sequence joins TRBV9 and TRBJ1-1; the D is unclear. With 0 bases removed from V and 5 bases from J, the gap between germline ends came to 8 bases. The CDR3 sequence is 13 residues long. From germline, CDR1 is SGDLS and CDR2 YYNGEE. The CDR3: CASSVGRRTEAFF. Written as DNA, the CDR3 is TGTGCCAGCAGCGTAGGCCGGAGAACTGAAGCTTTCTTT. Filled out from reference TRBV9 and TRBJ1-1, the complete variable domain reads DSGVTQTPKHLITATGQRVTLRCSPRSGDLSVYWYQQSLDQGLQFLIQYYNGEERAKGNILERFSAQQFPDLHSELNLSSLELGDSALYFCASSVGRRTEAFFGQGTRLTVV.

The chain has TRBV28 and TRBJ2-5, with TRBD2 as a possible D gene (5 bases). The CDR3 is 14 residues long. Per germline, CDR1 MDHEN and CDR2 SYDVKM. The V end lost 6 bases, the J end lost 2 bases, and 13 bases lay between the germline ends. As DNA, the CDR3 is TGTGCCAGCAGCACCGGACTGATTCAAGAGACCCAGTACTTC. Its translation: CASSTGLIQETQYF.

J is TRBJ2-3 and V is TRBV5-1; 8 nucleotides match TRBD2. Germline CDR1 reads SGHRS; CDR2 reads YFSETQ. The CDR3 is 15 amino acids. V trimming: 3 bases; J trimming: 2 bases; junction bases outside the gene matches: 5. CDR3 region: CASSSAGGLTDTQYF. For the CDR3, the DNA is TGCGCCAGCAGCTCCGCGGGGGGTCTCACAGATACGCAGTATTTT.

V and J are TRBV18 and TRBJ1-5, with 8 bases identical to TRBD1. Trimming took 6 bases from V and 7 from J; bases not matched to a gene: 8. The V gene's germline CDR1 is KGHSH and CDR2 LQKENI. This CDR3 comprises 14 residues. CDR3 sequence reads: CASSPGQGSQPQHF. DNA of the CDR3: TGTGCCAGCTCGCCCGGACAGGGCTCGCAGCCCCAGCATTTT.

J is TRBJ2-1 and V is TRBV3-1 (or the pseudogene TRBV3-2); 11 nucleotides agree with TRBD2. The V gene end was trimmed by 5 bases and the J gene end by 6 bases; junction bases not matched to a gene: 6. From germline, CDR1 is LGHDT and CDR2 YNNKEL (reference sequence). This CDR3 contains 15 residues. CDR3 in DNA: TGTGCCAGCAGCTCTAGCGGGAGGAACGTCAATGAGCAGTTCTTC. Protein: CASSSSGRNVNEQFF.

The chain couples TRBV3-1 (or the pseudogene TRBV3-2) to TRBJ2-7, with a possible D match to TRBD1 (5 bases). The CDR3 has 13 residues. Germline V CDR1 and CDR2: LGHDT, YNNKEL (reference sequence). The V end was cut by 6 bases, the J end by 2 bases, with 11 bases between. The CDR3 reads CASRDAGTYEQYF. The DNA of the CDR3 is TGTGCCAGCAGAGATGCAGGGACCTACGAGCAGTACTTC.

The chain carries TRBV1 and TRBJ2-7; the listed D gene, TRBD1, was not tested against the DNA. TRBV1 corresponds to a pseudogene. The CDR3 extends over 15 amino acids. The CDR3 nucleotides read TGCACCAGCAGCCAAGGGGCCCAGGAAACCTACGAGCAGTACTTC. It encodes CTSSQGAQETYEQYF.

The chain has TRBV6-5 and TRBJ1-6; 8 positions match TRBD1. Per the germline V gene, CDR1 is MNHEY and CDR2 is SVGAGI. Trimming removed 0 bases from V and 9 bases from J; junction bases left unmatched: 4. This CDR3 comprises 15 residues. CDR3 DNA: TGTGCCAGCAGTTACTCGACCAGGGGGCCTTCACCCCTCCACTTT. This gives the protein CASSYSTRGPSPLHF.

The V call is TRBV4-2, the J call TRBJ1-1; D unresolved. CDR3 length: 15 amino acids. V was cut by 0 bases and J by 3 bases, with 11 bases left in between. Per germline, CDR1 LGHNA and CDR2 YNFKEQ. In DNA, the CDR3 is TGTGCCAGCAGCCAAGATCTGGGCAGTTACACTGAAGCTTTCTTT. It is translated as CASSQDLGSYTEAFF.

J is TRBJ1-1 and V is TRBV7-2, with TRBD1 identical over 9 bases. Germline V CDR1 and CDR2: SGHTA, FQGNSA. This CDR3 region has 14 residues. V lost 4 bases, J lost 6 bases, and 6 bases stayed unmatched. The CDR3 DNA reads TGTGCCAGCAGCTACCGACAGGGGGTGGCTGAAGCTTTCTTT. Protein sequence: CASSYRQGVAEAFF.

This clone was picked up one time. The rearrangement links TRBV5-5 to TRBJ1-6; 7 bases agree with TRBD1. From germline, CDR1 is SGHKS and CDR2 YYEKEE (reference sequence). The V gene end was trimmed by 1 base and the J gene end by 9 bases; junction bases not matched to a gene: 10. The CDR3 spans 16 residues. CDR3 in DNA: TGTGCCAGCAGCTTGAAATGGACAGGAGAGGGTTCACCCCTCCACTTT. Translated, it gives CASSLKWTGEGSPLHF.

This rearrangement joins TRBV2 to TRBJ1-1; no clear D. The V and J ends lost 5 bases and 11 bases respectively, with 18 bases between them. CDR3 length equals 13 residues. Germline loops: CDR1 SNHLY, CDR2 FYNNEI. The DNA of the CDR3 is TGTGCCAGCAGTTTCCTTAGGGAGGGAGGGGCTTTCTTT. It encodes CASSFLREGGAFF. Together with reference TRBV2 and TRBJ1-1, the CDR3 gives the full variable domain: EPEVTQTPSHQVTQMGQEVILRCVPISNHLYFYWYRQILGQKVEFLVSFYNNEISEKSEIFDDQFSVERPDGSNFTLKIRSTKLEDSAMYFCASSFLREGGAFFGQGTRLTVV.

As concerns this clone: The same CDR3 can be traced to other DNA sequences in this sample. The chain uses TRBV29-1 and TRBJ2-6; D is ambiguous. V lost 5 bases to trimming and J lost 2 bases, with 4 bases between them. Germline loops: CDR1 SQVTM, CDR2 ANQGSEA. There are 12 residues in the CDR3. CDR3 protein: CSVTTGANVLTF. CDR3 bases: TGCAGCGTTACTACTGGGGCCAACGTCCTGACTTTC.

The chain carries TRBV7-9 and TRBJ1-2; D call uncertain. V dropped 2 bases and J dropped 3 bases, with 7 bases sitting between them. Looked up from germline, CDR1 is SEHNR and CDR2 is FQNEAQ (reference sequence). The length of the CDR3 is 13 residues. This chain's CDR3 is CASSLFEDYGYTF. The CDR3 DNA reads TGTGCCAGCAGCTTATTCGAGGACTATGGCTACACCTTC.

This clone came up once. J is TRBJ2-7 and V is TRBV15; D not certain. The ends were cut back, 1 base at V and 0 bases at J, with 7 bases in the middle. There are 14 residues in the CDR3. Per the germline V gene, CDR1 is LNHNV and CDR2 is YYDKDF (reference sequence). CDR3 DNA sequence: TGTGCCACCAGCAGAGCTAGTATCTCCTACGAGCAGTACTTC. Translating gives CATSRASISYEQYF.

In its sample, this clone was seen a few times. This chain links TRBV11-2 with TRBJ2-3; tentatively, D is TRBD2 (6 bases). Germline CDR1 and CDR2: SGHAT and FQNNGV. Trimming removed 3 bases at V and 3 bases at J, with 13 bases between. The CDR3 covers 15 residues. The CDR3 DNA reads TGTGCCAGCAGCTTTGAAGGGACTGAGACAGATACGCAGTATTTT. Amino acid sequence: CASSFEGTETDTQYF.

This clone was counted many times. V gene TRBV4-3 combines with J gene TRBJ2-5; D perhaps matches TRBD2 (6 bases). CDR3 length: 16 residues. Trimming took off 0 bases at V and 4 bases at J, with 15 bases between the two ends. Germline-derived CDR1 and CDR2 are LGHNA and YSLEER. CDR3 coding DNA: TGCGCCAGCAGCCAAGACAGTTGGGCGGGGTCAGAGACCCAGTACTTC. This translates into CASSQDSWAGSETQYF.

The gene calls are TRBV2 and TRBJ2-7, with TRBD1 as a possible D gene (5 bases). Trimming took off 5 bases at V and 1 base at J, with 12 bases between the two ends. The CDR3 spans 14 residues. CDR1 SNHLY and CDR2 FYNNEI come from the germline V gene. As DNA, the CDR3 is TGTGCCAGCAGTCGGACAACCACTTCCTACGAGCAGTACTTC. It encodes CASSRTTTSYEQYF.

The V gene is TRBV9, the J gene TRBJ1-1; D is unclear. CDR1 and CDR2 from the germline V gene are SGDLS and YYNGEE. This CDR3 region has 15 residues. Trimming took off 4 bases at V and 4 bases at J, with 17 bases between the two ends. The CDR3 nucleotides read TGTGCCAGCAGCATGAGGACGGAGGGAGTCACTGAAGCTTTCTTT. Amino acid sequence: CASSMRTEGVTEAFF.

The rearrangement uses TRBV6-5 and TRBJ1-2, with D perhaps TRBD1 (6 bases). V gave up 7 bases and J gave up 5 bases, with 20 bases separating them. The germline V gene has CDR1 MNHEY and CDR2 SVGAGI. This CDR3 has 15 amino acids. CDR3 sequence (DNA): TGTGCCAGCACCGAGGGGGGGACAAGTTGGTATGGCTACACCTTC. Its protein is CASTEGGTSWYGYTF.

CDR3 residues: CAIKREGLNNEQFF. In DNA form, the CDR3 reads TGTGCCATCAAGCGGGAGGGCCTCAACAATGAGCAGTTCTTC. J is TRBJ2-1 and V is TRBV28, with 10 bases matching TRBD2. The germline gives CDR1 MDHEN, CDR2 SYDVKM. The trim removed 10 bases at V and 5 bases at J, leaving 8 bases unmatched. This CDR3 is built from 14 residues.

The rearrangement links TRBV27 to TRBJ2-5; 11 bases line up with TRBD2. With V trimmed by 1 base and J by 4 bases, 5 bases remained unmatched. This CDR3 is 16 amino acids long. Germline CDR1 MNHEY, CDR2 SMNVEV (reference sequence). CDR3 bases: TGTGCCAGCAGTTTATTTCTAGCGGGAGGTCGAGAGACCCAGTACTTC. Encoded protein: CASSLFLAGGRETQYF.

This clone showed up just once. This chain connects TRBV21-1 to TRBJ1-1. TRBV21-1 is a listed pseudogene. The CDR3 length is 14 residues. CDR3 nucleotide sequence: TGTGCCAGCAGCATAACTAATTCAAACACTGAAGCTTTCTTT. This translates into CASSITNSNTEAFF.

The chain carries TRBV4-1 and TRBJ1-2; D possibly corresponds to TRBD1 (5 bases). The V end was cut by 2 bases, the J end by 2 bases, with 6 bases between. The CDR3 length is 13 residues. Germline V lookup: CDR1 MGHRA, CDR2 YSYEKL. The CDR3 region has the DNA TGCGCCAGCAGCCAACAGGGAAACTATGGCTACACCTTC. This sequence encodes CASSQQGNYGYTF.

The V gene is TRBV4-3, the J gene TRBJ2-7; D possibly corresponds to TRBD1 (5 bases). The CDR3 extends over 14 amino acids. V lost 0 bases and J lost 4, with 10 bases in between. Per the germline V gene, CDR1 is LGHNA and CDR2 is YSLEER. CDR3 nucleotide sequence: TGCGCCAGCAGCCAAGATACCAGGGTTTACGAGCAGTACTTC. This translates into CASSQDTRVYEQYF.

The chain carries TRBV28 and TRBJ2-4, with D unclear. Trimming removed 3 bases at V and 1 base at J, with 10 bases between. The CDR3 sequence is 15 residues long. The germline gives CDR1 MDHEN, CDR2 SYDVKM. The CDR3 DNA reads as TGTGCCAGCAGTTTTGGTGGCCTGGCCAAAAACATTCAGTACTTC. Translated: CASSFGGLAKNIQYF.

The chain combines TRBV5-4 with TRBJ2-2; no clear D gene. Germline CDR1 SGHNT, CDR2 YYREEE (reference sequence). V was cut by 4 bases and J by 1 base, with 2 bases left in between. The CDR3 is 12 residues long. The CDR3 sequence is CASSQNTGELFF. The CDR3 nucleotides read TGTGCCAGCAGCCAGAACACCGGGGAGCTGTTTTTT.